This is a list of T cell receptor beta chains from one sample in a study of ipilimumab plus nivolumab after autologous stem cell transplantation. Assay: immunoSEQ multiplex PCR; the TCRdb copy retains only in-frame clones and omits some. The sample comprises over 75,000 clones, approximately 83% of which are singletons, and roughly 2% rests with the top ten. This specimen was PBMCs, taken in a trial of ipilimumab plus nivolumab as post-transplant consolidation. These receptors originate from a male donor with diffuse large B-cell lymphoma. Both conserved end residues are part of each CDR3. Each record gives: J gene, D gene, clone size, V gene, CDR3 DNA, CDR3 protein. The D gene is left open where the match is weak. Where a row states a size, it is once, few, many or the class of an expanded clone; other rows omit it.

J gene: TRBJ2-7; D gene: NA; clone size: few; V gene: TRBV21-1; CDR3 DNA: TGTGCCGGTGGGACAGGGGGCGCCCACGAGCAGTACTTC; CDR3 protein: CAGGTGGAHEQYF
J gene: TRBJ1-6; D gene: NA; clone size: NA; V gene: TRBV19; CDR3 DNA: TGTGCCAGTAGTTCGGGGACCCGCGTTGGTTCACCCCTCCACTTT; CDR3 protein: CASSSGTRVGSPLHF
J gene: TRBJ2-7; D gene: NA; clone size: medium-sized; V gene: TRBV11-2; CDR3 DNA: TGTGCCAGCAGCTTAGAGCTCGGTCCGTCCTACGAGCAGTACTTC; CDR3 protein: CASSLELGPSYEQYF
J gene: TRBJ1-1; D gene: NA; clone size: NA; V gene: TRBV5-1; CDR3 DNA: TGCGCCAGCAGCCAGGGATCGGGCACTGAAGCTTTCTTT; CDR3 protein: CASSQGSGTEAFF
J gene: TRBJ1-1; D gene: NA; clone size: NA; V gene: TRBV11-1; CDR3 DNA: TGTGCCAGCAGCCCACAGAACACTGAAGCTTTCTTT; CDR3 protein: CASSPQNTEAFF
J gene: TRBJ1-1; D gene: NA; clone size: NA; V gene: TRBV2; CDR3 DNA: TGTGCCAGCAGAGTTTCGAGGGTTTTGGATTCTGAAGCTTTCTTT; CDR3 protein: CASRVSRVLDSEAFF
J gene: TRBJ1-2; D gene: NA; clone size: few; V gene: TRBV11-2; CDR3 DNA: TGTGCCAGCAGCTTCAAACCCACAGGGTCCGGCTACACCTTC; CDR3 protein: CASSFKPTGSGYTF
J gene: TRBJ1-1; D gene: NA; clone size: NA; V gene: TRBV7-9; CDR3 DNA: TGTGCCAGCATTTCGGAGAACATGAACACTGAAGCTTTCTTT; CDR3 protein: CASISENMNTEAFF
J gene: TRBJ2-7; D gene: TRBD2; clone size: NA; V gene: TRBV4-1; CDR3 DNA: TGCGCCAGCAGCCAAGCTCTGACTAGCGGGGGGGCCTACGAGCAGTACTTC; CDR3 protein: CASSQALTSGGAYEQYF
J gene: TRBJ1-5; D gene: NA; clone size: NA; V gene: TRBV19; CDR3 DNA: TGTGCCAGTAGTACCTTCGGGGGGCTTGGAAATCAGCCCCAGCATTTT; CDR3 protein: CASSTFGGLGNQPQHF
J gene: TRBJ2-2; D gene: NA; clone size: few; V gene: TRBV25-1; CDR3 DNA: TGTGCCAGCAGTGAAGGCACCGGGGAGCTGTTTTTT; CDR3 protein: CASSEGTGELFF
J gene: TRBJ2-2; D gene: TRBD2; clone size: few; V gene: TRBV5-1; CDR3 DNA: TGCGCCAGCCGCGGGGGGCTGAACACCGGGGAGCTGTTTTTT; CDR3 protein: CASRGGLNTGELFF
J gene: TRBJ2-7; D gene: TRBD1; clone size: NA; V gene: TRBV12-5; CDR3 DNA: TGTGCTAGTGGTCCCGGGACAGGGAGAGACGAGCAGTACTTC; CDR3 protein: CASGPGTGRDEQYF
J gene: TRBJ1-4; D gene: NA; clone size: NA; V gene: TRBV6-4; CDR3 DNA: TGTGCCAGCAGTGCTCAGGGTGGAGAAAAACTGTTTTTT; CDR3 protein: CASSAQGGEKLFF
J gene: TRBJ2-1; D gene: TRBD1; clone size: NA; V gene: TRBV14; CDR3 DNA: TGTGCCAGCAGCCCCCGGACAGGGCGGTACAATGAGCAGTTCTTC; CDR3 protein: CASSPRTGRYNEQFF
J gene: TRBJ2-5; D gene: NA; clone size: NA; V gene: TRBV11-3; CDR3 DNA: TGTGCCAGCAGCTCAGGGGACCGCCAAGAGACCCAGTACTTC; CDR3 protein: CASSSGDRQETQYF
J gene: TRBJ2-1; D gene: TRBD2; clone size: once; V gene: TRBV5-4; CDR3 DNA: TGTGCCAGCAGCCAAGACTCGGGGGGCTACAATGAGCAGTTCTTC; CDR3 protein: CASSQDSGGYNEQFF
J gene: TRBJ1-5; D gene: NA; clone size: NA; V gene: TRBV30; CDR3 DNA: TGTGCCTGGAGTGTAGATTTGGGGAACACGCAGCCCCAGCATTTT; CDR3 protein: CAWSVDLGNTQPQHF
J gene: TRBJ1-1; D gene: NA; clone size: few; V gene: TRBV6-6; CDR3 DNA: TGTGCCAGCAGGGGGAACACTGAAGCTTTCTTT; CDR3 protein: CASRGNTEAFF
J gene: TRBJ1-4; D gene: NA; clone size: NA; V gene: TRBV29-1; CDR3 DNA: TGCAGCGTTGAACAGGGTGGTGAAAAACTGTTTTTT; CDR3 protein: CSVEQGGEKLFF
J gene: TRBJ1-2; D gene: TRBD1; clone size: NA; V gene: TRBV6-6; CDR3 DNA: TGTGCCAGCAGTTCAGGGACAGCTAACTATGGCTACACCTTC; CDR3 protein: CASSSGTANYGYTF
J gene: TRBJ2-7; D gene: NA; clone size: NA; V gene: TRBV7-2; CDR3 DNA: TGTGCCAGCAGCCCCCTCACTGTTGGGGAGCAGTACTTC; CDR3 protein: CASSPLTVGEQYF
J gene: TRBJ2-7; D gene: NA; clone size: NA; V gene: TRBV30; CDR3 DNA: TGTGCCTGGAGTGGGGGAGGCGGCTCCTACGAGCAGTACTTC; CDR3 protein: CAWSGGGGSYEQYF
J gene: TRBJ2-1; D gene: TRBD2; clone size: once; V gene: TRBV27; CDR3 DNA: TGTGCCAGCAGTTTCCTCGGACTAGCGGGGGGCCCGAATGAGCAGTTCTTC; CDR3 protein: CASSFLGLAGGPNEQFF
J gene: TRBJ1-5; D gene: TRBD1; clone size: once; V gene: TRBV15; CDR3 DNA: TGTGCCACCAGCAGAGACAGGGGGCGTCAGCCCCAGCATTTT; CDR3 protein: CATSRDRGRQPQHF
J gene: TRBJ2-3; D gene: TRBD2; clone size: NA; V gene: TRBV4-3; CDR3 DNA: TGCGCCAGCAGCCCGACCCTAGCGGGGGGGCAGAGAACGCAGTATTTT; CDR3 protein: CASSPTLAGGQRTQYF
J gene: TRBJ2-5; D gene: TRBD1; clone size: NA; V gene: TRBV6-6; CDR3 DNA: TGTGCCAGCACCCATACTGACCACAGGGGTGAGACCCAGTACTTC; CDR3 protein: CASTHTDHRGETQYF
J gene: TRBJ1-1; D gene: NA; clone size: NA; V gene: TRBV7-9; CDR3 DNA: TGTGCCAGCAGCTCCGCGGGGGGGCTTGTGGTAGGAGCTTTCTTT; CDR3 protein: CASSSAGGLVVGAFF
J gene: TRBJ2-5; D gene: TRBD1; clone size: NA; V gene: TRBV18; CDR3 DNA: TGTGCCAGCTCACCCGGACAGGGCGAAACCCAGTACTTC; CDR3 protein: CASSPGQGETQYF
J gene: TRBJ2-5; D gene: TRBD2; clone size: NA; V gene: TRBV7-2; CDR3 DNA: TGTGCCAGCAGCCCTAATCCGGGGGGACAAGAGACCCAGTACTTC; CDR3 protein: CASSPNPGGQETQYF
J gene: TRBJ2-2; D gene: TRBD2; clone size: NA; V gene: TRBV5-1; CDR3 DNA: TGCGCCAGCAGCTCCCAGCGGGGCCTTGTTGGGGAGCTGTTTTTT; CDR3 protein: CASSSQRGLVGELFF